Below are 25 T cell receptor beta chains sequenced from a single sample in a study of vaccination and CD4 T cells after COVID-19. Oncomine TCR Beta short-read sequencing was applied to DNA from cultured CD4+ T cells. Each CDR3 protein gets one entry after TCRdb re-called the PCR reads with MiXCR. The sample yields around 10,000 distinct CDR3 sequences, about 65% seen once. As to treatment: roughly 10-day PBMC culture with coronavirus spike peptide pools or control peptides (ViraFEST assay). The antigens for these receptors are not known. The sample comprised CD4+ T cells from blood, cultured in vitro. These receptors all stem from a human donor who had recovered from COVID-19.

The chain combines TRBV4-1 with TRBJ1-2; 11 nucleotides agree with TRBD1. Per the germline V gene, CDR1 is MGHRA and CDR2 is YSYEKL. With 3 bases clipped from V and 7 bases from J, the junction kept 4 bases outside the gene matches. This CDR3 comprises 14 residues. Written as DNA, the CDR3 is TGCGCCAGCAGCCACCCCGGGACAGGGGGTGGCTACACCTTC. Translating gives CASSHPGTGGGYTF.

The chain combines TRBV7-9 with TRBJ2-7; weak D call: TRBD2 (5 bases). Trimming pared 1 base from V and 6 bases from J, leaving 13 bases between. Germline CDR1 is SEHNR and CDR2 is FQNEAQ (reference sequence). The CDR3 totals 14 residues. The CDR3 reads CASSLEVSTTEQYF. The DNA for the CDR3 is TGTGCCAGCAGCTTAGAGGTATCGACTACCGAGCAGTACTTC.

CDR3 coding DNA: TGTGCCAGCAGGTCGACAGGGAGGAATGAGCAGTTCTTC. Amino acid sequence: CASRSTGRNEQFF. The chain has TRBV6-1 and TRBJ2-1; weak D call: TRBD1 (7 bases). CDR3 length: 13 amino acids. Trimming removed 6 bases at V and 7 bases at J, with 13 bases between. The V gene's germline CDR1 is MNHNS and CDR2 SASEGT.

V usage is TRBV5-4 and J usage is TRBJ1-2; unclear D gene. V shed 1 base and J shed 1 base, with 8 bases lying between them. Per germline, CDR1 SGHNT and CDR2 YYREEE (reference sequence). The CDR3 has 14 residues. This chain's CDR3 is CASSLPGFNYGYTF. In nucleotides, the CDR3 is TGTGCCAGCAGCTTGCCCGGATTTAACTATGGCTACACCTTC.

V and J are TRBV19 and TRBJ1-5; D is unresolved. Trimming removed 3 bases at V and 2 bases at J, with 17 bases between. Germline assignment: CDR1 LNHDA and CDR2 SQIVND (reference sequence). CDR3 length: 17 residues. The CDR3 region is CASSIYLLLSGNQPQHF. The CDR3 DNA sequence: TGTGCCAGTAGTATCTACTTATTGCTTTCGGGCAATCAGCCCCAGCATTTT.

This chain's CDR3 is CAISESPPGLAAGDTGELFF. The CDR3 DNA reads TGTGCCATCAGTGAGTCCCCCCCGGGACTAGCGGCTGGGGACACCGGGGAGCTGTTTTTT. J is TRBJ2-2 and V is TRBV10-3, with TRBD2 identical over 11 bases. This CDR3 spans 20 amino acids. The germline CDR1 and CDR2 sequences are ENHRY and SYGVKD. Trimming at V came to 0 bases and at J to 3 bases, leaving 12 bases not matched to a gene.

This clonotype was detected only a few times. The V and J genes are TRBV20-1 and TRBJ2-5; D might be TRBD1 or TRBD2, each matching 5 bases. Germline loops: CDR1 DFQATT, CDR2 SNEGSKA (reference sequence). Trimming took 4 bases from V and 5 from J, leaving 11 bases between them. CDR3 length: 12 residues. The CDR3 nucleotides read TGCAGTGCTATTGGGGGTTTCGAGACCCAGTACTTC. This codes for CSAIGGFETQYF.

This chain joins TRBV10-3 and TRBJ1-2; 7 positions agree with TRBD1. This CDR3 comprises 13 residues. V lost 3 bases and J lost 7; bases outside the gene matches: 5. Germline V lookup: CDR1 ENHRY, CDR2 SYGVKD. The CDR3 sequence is CAISEDRVGGYTF. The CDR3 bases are TGTGCCATCAGTGAAGACAGGGTGGGTGGCTACACCTTC.

DNA for the CDR3: TGTGCCAGCAGTGAACCCGGACAGGTTTATGGCTACACCTTC. Encoded protein: CASSEPGQVYGYTF. The genes are TRBV6-1 and TRBJ1-2, with 7 bases lining up with TRBD1. This CDR3 has 14 amino acids. J lost 5 bases, V lost 2 bases, and 5 bases had no gene match. Germline V gives CDR1 MNHNS, CDR2 SASEGT.

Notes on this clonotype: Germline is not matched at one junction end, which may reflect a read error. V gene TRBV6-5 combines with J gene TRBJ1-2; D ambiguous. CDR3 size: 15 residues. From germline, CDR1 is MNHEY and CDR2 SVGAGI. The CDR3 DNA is TGTGCCGGCAGTTACTCGACCGGGGTGGAATATGGCTACACCTTC. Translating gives CAGSYSTGVEYGYTF.

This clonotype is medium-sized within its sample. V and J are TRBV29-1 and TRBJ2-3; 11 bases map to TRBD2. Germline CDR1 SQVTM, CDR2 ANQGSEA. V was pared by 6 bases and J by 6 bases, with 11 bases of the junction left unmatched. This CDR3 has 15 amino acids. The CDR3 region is CSVPGLAEGVDTQYF. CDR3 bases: TGCAGCGTCCCGGGACTAGCGGAGGGAGTGGATACGCAGTATTTT.

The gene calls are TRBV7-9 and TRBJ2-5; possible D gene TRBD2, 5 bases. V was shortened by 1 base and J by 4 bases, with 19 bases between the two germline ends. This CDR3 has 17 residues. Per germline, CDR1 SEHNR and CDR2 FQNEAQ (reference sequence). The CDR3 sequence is CASSLEPGLSGGETQYF. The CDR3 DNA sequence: TGTGCCAGCAGCTTAGAGCCAGGATTAAGTGGAGGAGAGACCCAGTACTTC.

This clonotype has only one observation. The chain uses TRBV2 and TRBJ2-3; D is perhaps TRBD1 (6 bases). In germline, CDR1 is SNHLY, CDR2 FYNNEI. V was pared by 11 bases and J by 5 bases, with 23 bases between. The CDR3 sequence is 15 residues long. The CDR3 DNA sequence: TGTGCCGGCACAGGGTTCGCCGGACAAGGAGATACGCAGTATTTT. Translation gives CAGTGFAGQGDTQYF.

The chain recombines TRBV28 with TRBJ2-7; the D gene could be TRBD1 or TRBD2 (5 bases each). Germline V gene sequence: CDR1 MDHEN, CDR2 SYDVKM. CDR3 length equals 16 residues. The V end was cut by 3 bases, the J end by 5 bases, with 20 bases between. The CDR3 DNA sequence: TGTGCCAGCAGTTTTTCGACGGGGACGGTAGGGCACGAGCAGTACTTC. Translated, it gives CASSFSTGTVGHEQYF.

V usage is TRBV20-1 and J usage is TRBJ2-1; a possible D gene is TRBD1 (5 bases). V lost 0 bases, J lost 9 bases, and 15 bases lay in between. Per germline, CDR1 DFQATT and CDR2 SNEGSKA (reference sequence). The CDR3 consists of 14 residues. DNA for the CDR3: TGCAGTGCTAGAGATCTCGGCAGGGTGACTGAGCAGTTCTTC. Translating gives CSARDLGRVTEQFF.

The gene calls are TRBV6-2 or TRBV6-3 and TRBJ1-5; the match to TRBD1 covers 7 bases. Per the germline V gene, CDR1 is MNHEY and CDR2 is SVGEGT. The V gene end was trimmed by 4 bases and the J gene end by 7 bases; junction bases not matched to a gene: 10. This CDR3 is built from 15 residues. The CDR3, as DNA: TGTGCCAGCAGTTCAAGACAGGGCGAGAACCAGCCCCAGCATTTT. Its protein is CASSSRQGENQPQHF.

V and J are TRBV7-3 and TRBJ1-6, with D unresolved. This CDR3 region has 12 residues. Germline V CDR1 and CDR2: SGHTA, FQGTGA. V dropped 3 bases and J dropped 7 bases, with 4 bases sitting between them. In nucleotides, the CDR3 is TGTGCCAGCAGCTTTGGGAATTCACCCCTCCACTTT. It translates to CASSFGNSPLHF.

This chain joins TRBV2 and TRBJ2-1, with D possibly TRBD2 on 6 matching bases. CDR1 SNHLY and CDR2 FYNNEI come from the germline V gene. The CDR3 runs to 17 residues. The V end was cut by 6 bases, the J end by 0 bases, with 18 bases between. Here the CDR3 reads CASRSGYLADSYNEQFF. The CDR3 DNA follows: TGTGCCAGCAGATCTGGTTATTTAGCGGACTCCTACAATGAGCAGTTCTTC. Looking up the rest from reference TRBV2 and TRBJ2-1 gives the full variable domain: EPEVTQTPSHQVTQMGQEVILRCVPISNHLYFYWYRQILGQKVEFLVSFYNNEISEKSEIFDDQFSVERPDGSNFTLKIRSTKLEDSAMYFCASRSGYLADSYNEQFFGPGTRLTVL.

Here the CDR3 DNA reads TGTGCCAGCAGCTTCCGAAGGAGGGGACTAGCGAAAGGGGAAGAGACCCAGTACTTC. It specifies CASSFRRRGLAKGEETQYF. The V and J genes are TRBV7-8 and TRBJ2-5; 10 positions match TRBD2. The CDR3 is made up of 19 amino acids. After removal of 3 bases from V and 3 bases from J, the junction contained 16 bases not matched to a gene. CDR1 and CDR2 from the germline V gene are SGHVS and FQNEAQ.

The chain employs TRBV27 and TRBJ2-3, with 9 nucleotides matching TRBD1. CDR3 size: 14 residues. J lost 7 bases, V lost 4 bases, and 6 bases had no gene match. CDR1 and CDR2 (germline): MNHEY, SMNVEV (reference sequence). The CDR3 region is CASSSRDRVNTQYF. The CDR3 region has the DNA TGTGCCAGCAGTTCCCGGGACAGGGTGAATACGCAGTATTTT.

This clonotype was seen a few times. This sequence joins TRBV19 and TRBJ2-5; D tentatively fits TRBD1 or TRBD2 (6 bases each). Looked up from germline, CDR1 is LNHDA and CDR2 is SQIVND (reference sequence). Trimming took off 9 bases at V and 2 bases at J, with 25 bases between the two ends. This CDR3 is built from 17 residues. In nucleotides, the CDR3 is TGTGCCAGCAACCAAGGCCGGCATAGGGGGGAGCAAGAGACCCAGTACTTC. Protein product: CASNQGRHRGEQETQYF.

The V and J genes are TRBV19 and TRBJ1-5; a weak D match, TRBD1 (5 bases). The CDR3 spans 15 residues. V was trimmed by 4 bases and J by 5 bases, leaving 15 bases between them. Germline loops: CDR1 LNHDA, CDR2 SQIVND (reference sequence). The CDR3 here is CASSTTRVGYQPQHF. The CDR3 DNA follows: TGTGCCAGTAGTACCACCAGGGTCGGCTATCAGCCCCAGCATTTT.

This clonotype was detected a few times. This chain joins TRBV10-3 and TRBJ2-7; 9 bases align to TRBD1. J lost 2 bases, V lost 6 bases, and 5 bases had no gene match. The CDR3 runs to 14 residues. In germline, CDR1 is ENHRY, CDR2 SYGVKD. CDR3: CAIRPGQGAYEQYF. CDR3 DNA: TGTGCCATCAGGCCGGGACAGGGTGCCTACGAGCAGTACTTC.

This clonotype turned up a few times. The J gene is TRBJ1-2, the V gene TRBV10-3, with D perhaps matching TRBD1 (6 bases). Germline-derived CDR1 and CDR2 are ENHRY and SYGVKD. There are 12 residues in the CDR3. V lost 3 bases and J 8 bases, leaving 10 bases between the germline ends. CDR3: CAISEPGEGYTF. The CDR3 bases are TGTGCCATCAGTGAACCAGGGGAGGGCTACACCTTC.

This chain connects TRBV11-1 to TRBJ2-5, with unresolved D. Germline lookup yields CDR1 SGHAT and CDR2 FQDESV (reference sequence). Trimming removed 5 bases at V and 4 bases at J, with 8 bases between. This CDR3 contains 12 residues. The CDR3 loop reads CASSRGRETQYF. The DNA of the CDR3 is TGTGCCAGCAGCCGAGGCCGAGAGACCCAGTACTTC. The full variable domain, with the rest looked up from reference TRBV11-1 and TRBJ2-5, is EAEVAQSPRYKITEKSQAVAFWCDPISGHATLYWYRQILGQGPELLVQFQDESVVDDSQLPKDRFSAERLKGVDSTLKIQPAELGDSAMYLCASSRGRETQYFGPGTRLLVL.